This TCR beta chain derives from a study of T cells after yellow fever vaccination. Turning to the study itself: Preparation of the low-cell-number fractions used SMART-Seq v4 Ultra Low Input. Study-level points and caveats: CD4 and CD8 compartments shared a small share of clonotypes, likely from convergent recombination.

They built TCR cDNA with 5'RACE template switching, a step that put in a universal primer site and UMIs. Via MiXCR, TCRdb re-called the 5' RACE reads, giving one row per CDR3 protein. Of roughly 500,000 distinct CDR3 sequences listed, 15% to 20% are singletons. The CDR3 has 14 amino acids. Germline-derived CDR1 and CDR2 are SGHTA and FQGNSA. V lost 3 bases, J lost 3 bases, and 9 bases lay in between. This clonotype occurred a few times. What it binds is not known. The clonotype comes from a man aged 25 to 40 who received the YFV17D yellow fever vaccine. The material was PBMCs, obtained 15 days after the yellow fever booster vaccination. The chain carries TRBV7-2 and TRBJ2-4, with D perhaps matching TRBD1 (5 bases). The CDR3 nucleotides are TGTGCCAGCAGCTTGACAGAAGGCAAAAACATTCAGTACTTC. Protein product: CASSLTEGKNIQYF.